Shown below are 15 T cell receptor beta chains from a single sample sequenced in a study of blood T cell repertoires in COVID-19. Libraries were prepared by immunoSEQ multiplex PCR; TCRdb keeps only in-frame clonotypes and omits some of them. The data contain 32,000 or so clones, approximately 86% of them seen just once; the ten biggest clones take up around 2%. What was sequenced was peripheral blood. These receptors all stem from a middle-aged man with active or convalescent COVID-19.

The chain joins TRBV5-4 to TRBJ1-2, with 10 bases that match TRBD1. The germline V gene encodes CDR1 SGHNT and CDR2 YYREEE (reference sequence). V shed 5 bases and J 6 bases; nucleotides not matched to a gene: 7. The CDR3 loop spans 14 amino acids. In DNA form, the CDR3 reads TGTGCCAGCAGGCCCGGACAGGGGGTAAATGGCTACACCTTC. This gives the protein CASRPGQGVNGYTF.

The rearrangement joins TRBV18 to TRBJ2-2; D is unresolved. The CDR3 runs to 16 residues. Germline assignment: CDR1 KGHSH and CDR2 LQKENI. Trimming cost V 3 bases and J 1 base, with 12 bases left between them. The CDR3 bases are TGTGCCAGCTCACCTCAGGTAGTATTGAACACCGGGGAGCTGTTTTTT. Translating gives CASSPQVVLNTGELFF.

The gene calls are TRBV28 and TRBJ2-7, with TRBD1 as a possible D gene (6 bases). The CDR3 is 15 residues long. Germline CDR1 and CDR2: MDHEN and SYDVKM. The V and J ends lost 1 base and 3 bases respectively, with 13 bases between them. CDR3 DNA sequence: TGTGCCAGCAGTTTATTGCTGGGGGCAAACTACGAGCAGTACTTC. Translated, it gives CASSLLLGANYEQYF.

This chain uses TRBV5-1 with TRBJ2-1; tentative D call: TRBD2 (5 bases). The CDR3 contains 14 residues. V gave up 4 bases and J gave up 13 bases, with 21 bases separating them. Looked up from germline, CDR1 is SGHRS and CDR2 is YFSETQ. This chain's CDR3 is CASSPPRGRFEQFF. For the CDR3, the DNA is TGCGCCAGCAGCCCCCCTAGAGGGCGATTTGAACAGTTCTTC.

The CDR3 loop is CAWILAGALTDTQYF. The CDR3 DNA follows: TGTGCCTGGATCCTAGCGGGAGCCCTCACAGATACGCAGTATTTT. The chain combines TRBV30 with TRBJ2-3; the match to TRBD2 covers 10 bases. The CDR3 covers 15 residues. The V and J ends lost 4 bases and 2 bases, in that order; junction bases with no gene match: 6. Germline V gives CDR1 GTSNPN, CDR2 SVGIG (reference sequence).

Only one count was recorded for this clone. The chain links TRBV5-6 to TRBJ1-5, with 9 bases lining up with TRBD1. In germline, CDR1 is SGHDT, CDR2 YYEEEE. V was clipped by 4 bases and J by 3 bases; unmatched bases: 5. The length of the CDR3 is 15 residues. CDR3 loop: CASSIRDRDNQPQHF. The CDR3 DNA reads as TGTGCCAGCAGCATCCGGGACAGGGACAATCAGCCCCAGCATTTT. Variable domain in full (rest from reference TRBV5-6 and TRBJ1-5): DAGVTQSPTHLIKTRGQQVTLRCSPKSGHDTVSWYQQALGQGPQFIFQYYEEEERQRGNFPDRFSGHQFPNYSSELNVNALLLGDSALYLCASSIRDRDNQPQHFGDGTRLSIL.

The DNA of the CDR3 is TGTGCCAGCAGTGACAACACAGATACGCAGTATTTT. Its translation: CASSDNTDTQYF. The chain combines TRBV2 with TRBJ2-3; D uncertain. The CDR3 is 12 residues long. CDR1 SNHLY and CDR2 FYNNEI come from the germline V gene. Trimming pared 3 bases from V and 2 bases from J, leaving 3 bases between.

The chain couples TRBV28 to TRBJ2-7; 11 nucleotides align to TRBD2. V lost 7 bases and J lost 4; bases outside the gene matches: 3. The CDR3 contains 13 residues. Germline lookup yields CDR1 MDHEN and CDR2 SYDVKM. The CDR3 loop is CASTSGRRYEQYF. The CDR3 DNA reads TGTGCCAGCACTAGCGGGAGGAGATACGAGCAGTACTTC.

The J gene is TRBJ2-3, the V gene TRBV5-1, with 15 bases identical to TRBD2. CDR1 and CDR2 from the germline V gene are SGHRS and YFSETQ. The CDR3 is 16 residues long. The V and J ends lost 0 bases and 6 bases, in that order; junction bases with no gene match: 2. CDR3 protein: CASSLAGLAGGDTQYF. CDR3 DNA sequence: TGCGCCAGCAGCTTGGCCGGACTAGCGGGAGGGGATACGCAGTATTTT.

The chain has TRBV3-1 (or the pseudogene TRBV3-2) and TRBJ2-7, with 7 bases aligning to TRBD2. With 1 base clipped from V and 5 bases from J, the junction kept 5 bases outside the gene matches. The length of the CDR3 is 14 residues. Per germline, CDR1 LGHDT and CDR2 YNNKEL (reference sequence). CDR3 residues: CASSQALAIDEQYF. The CDR3 bases are TGTGCCAGCAGCCAAGCACTAGCGATCGACGAGCAGTACTTC.

The chain employs TRBV5-8 and TRBJ2-1; TRBD1 aligns across 7 bases. This CDR3 has 15 residues. The V gene end was trimmed by 5 bases and the J gene end by 0 bases; junction bases not matched to a gene: 5. CDR1 and CDR2 (germline): SGHTS, YDEGEE. The CDR3 nucleotides are TGTGCCAGCAGTACAGGGGTGGACTCCTACAATGAGCAGTTCTTC. Translated: CASSTGVDSYNEQFF.

This rearrangement joins TRBV19 to TRBJ2-1; 7 nucleotides line up with TRBD2. This CDR3 is built from 16 residues. In germline, CDR1 is LNHDA, CDR2 SQIVND (reference sequence). Germline trimming cut 3 bases from V and 0 bases from J; bases unmatched to any gene: 5. The DNA of the CDR3 is TGTGCCAGTAGTATGGGAGCGGGGATCTCCTACAATGAGCAGTTCTTC. As protein: CASSMGAGISYNEQFF. Looking up the rest from reference TRBV19 and TRBJ2-1 gives the full variable domain: DGGITQSPKYLFRKEGQNVTLSCEQNLNHDAMYWYRQDPGQGLRLIYYSQIVNDFQKGDIAEGYSVSREKKESFPLTVTSAQKNPTAFYLCASSMGAGISYNEQFFGPGTRLTVL.

This clone was counted a single time. J is TRBJ1-2 and V is TRBV20-1; D possibly corresponds to TRBD1 (5 bases). CDR1 is DFQATT, CDR2 SNEGSKA, per germline (reference sequence). There are 11 residues in the CDR3. V lost 3 bases, J lost 7 bases, and 9 bases lay in between. The CDR3 protein is CSASGALGYTF. DNA for the CDR3: TGCAGTGCTAGTGGGGCGCTTGGCTACACCTTC.

The genes are TRBV27 and TRBJ1-6, with a possible D match to TRBD1 (6 bases). Germline loops: CDR1 MNHEY, CDR2 SMNVEV (reference sequence). Trimming removed 2 bases at V and 7 bases at J, with 12 bases between. This CDR3 contains 15 residues. CDR3: CASSLHTGYNSPLHF. The CDR3 DNA sequence: TGTGCCAGCAGTTTACATACAGGGTACAATTCACCCCTCCACTTT.

This clone was seen just once. V is TRBV30 and J is TRBJ1-4; TRBD1 aligns across 7 bases. Per germline, CDR1 GTSNPN and CDR2 SVGIG (reference sequence). Trimming cost V 5 bases and J 7 bases; bases outside gene matches: 10. The CDR3 totals 14 residues. This chain's CDR3 is CAWDTGDRSEKLFF. Here the CDR3 DNA reads TGTGCCTGGGATACAGGGGATAGAAGTGAAAAACTGTTTTTT.